Shown below are 18 T cell receptor beta chains from a single sample sequenced in a study of blood T cell repertoires in COVID-19. Method: immunoSEQ multiplex PCR; TCRdb's copy keeps in-frame clones and lacks some. The sample consists of some 24,000 clones, about 89% of them appearing once. The sequencing input was peripheral blood. The receptors stem from a man aged 65-85 years with COVID-19, enrolled during active disease.

The chain couples TRBV2 to TRBJ1-2, with D possibly matching TRBD1 (5 bases). Trimming removed 7 bases from V and 3 bases from J, with 6 bases in between. The CDR3 runs 11 residues. The germline gives CDR1 SNHLY, CDR2 FYNNEI. The DNA of the CDR3 is TGTGCCAGCAAGGGGTACTATGGCTACACCTTC. Its protein is CASKGYYGYTF.

The chain has TRBV19 and TRBJ2-1; D is perhaps TRBD1 (5 bases). The V end lost 2 bases, the J end lost 10 bases, and 21 bases lay between the germline ends. Germline CDR1 LNHDA, CDR2 SQIVND (reference sequence). CDR3 length: 16 amino acids. As DNA, the CDR3 is TGTGCCAGTAGTATAATCAGGGCCTTCTCTTCGAAGGAGCAGTTCTTC. This translates into CASSIIRAFSSKEQFF.

The chain is built from TRBV5-1 and TRBJ2-1; D not certain. Trimming shortened V by 0 bases and J by 9 bases, and 13 bases separated the two germline ends. From germline, CDR1 is SGHRS and CDR2 YFSETQ. The CDR3 is made up of 14 amino acids. The CDR3 spells CASSLVLSSSEQFF. The CDR3 DNA reads TGCGCCAGCAGCTTGGTCCTGTCTTCTAGTGAGCAGTTCTTC. The variable domain in full, completed from reference TRBV5-1 and TRBJ2-1, reads KAGVTQTPRYLIKTRGQQVTLSCSPISGHRSVSWYQQTPGQGLQFLFEYFSETQRNKGNFPGRFSGRQFSNSRSEMNVSTLELGDSALYLCASSLVLSSSEQFFGPGTRLTVL.

The chain couples TRBV2 to TRBJ2-3; possibly TRBD1 for D (5 bases). CDR3 size: 16 residues. V was pared by 2 bases and J by 0 bases, with 12 bases between. CDR1 SNHLY and CDR2 FYNNEI come from the germline V gene. The CDR3 DNA reads as TGTGCCAGCAGTGAAATTGGGGCAACTAGCACAGATACGCAGTATTTT. This sequence encodes CASSEIGATSTDTQYF.

The chain employs TRBV11-2 and TRBJ2-7; D possibly corresponds to TRBD2 (5 bases). This CDR3 has 11 amino acids. V lost 5 bases and J 11 bases, leaving 13 bases between the germline ends. Germline CDR1 and CDR2: SGHAT and FQNNGV. This CDR3 is CASSARAIEYF. CDR3 nucleotides: TGTGCCAGCAGCGCGAGGGCAATCGAGTACTTC.

This rearrangement joins TRBV6-5 to TRBJ2-1; 14 bases agree with TRBD2. Trimming cost V 8 bases and J 7 bases; bases outside gene matches: 4. Germline V CDR1 and CDR2: MNHEY, SVGAGI. CDR3 length: 14 residues. The CDR3 DNA reads TGTGCCAGCGCCGGGACTAGCGGGGGTAATGAGCAGTTCTTC. Translating gives CASAGTSGGNEQFF.

The chain has TRBV7-9 and TRBJ1-1; D call uncertain. V gave up 5 bases and J gave up 0 bases, with 16 bases separating them. The germline CDR1 and CDR2 sequences are SEHNR and FQNEAQ (reference sequence). The CDR3 runs 16 residues. Written as DNA, the CDR3 is TGTGCCAGCAGCCCTGGGTCCAGGATCATGAACACTGAAGCTTTCTTT. Its translation: CASSPGSRIMNTEAFF.

This sequence joins TRBV29-1 and TRBJ2-6; perhaps TRBD1 as D (7 bases). With 5 bases removed from V and 3 bases from J, the gap between germline ends came to 11 bases. The length of the CDR3 is 14 residues. Germline loops: CDR1 SQVTM, CDR2 ANQGSEA. Here the CDR3 reads CSVPGGSGANVLTF. The CDR3 nucleotides read TGCAGCGTTCCAGGGGGGAGTGGGGCCAACGTCCTGACTTTC.

This chain joins TRBV2 and TRBJ2-7, with 8 positions matching TRBD2. The CDR3 contains 15 residues. Germline V CDR1 and CDR2: SNHLY, FYNNEI. V lost 4 bases and J lost 1; bases outside the gene matches: 6. The DNA for the CDR3 is TGTGCCAGCAGTGCTGGGCGGGGGGCGTCCTACGAGCAGTACTTC. Translating gives CASSAGRGASYEQYF. Filled out from reference TRBV2 and TRBJ2-7, the complete variable domain reads EPEVTQTPSHQVTQMGQEVILRCVPISNHLYFYWYRQILGQKVEFLVSFYNNEISEKSEIFDDQFSVERPDGSNFTLKIRSTKLEDSAMYFCASSAGRGASYEQYFGPGTRLTVT.

As DNA, the CDR3 is TGTGCCACCAGAGGCGCCCCCATGGGGGAGGGATATGGCTACACCTTC. It yields the protein CATRGAPMGEGYGYTF. This chain connects TRBV15 to TRBJ1-2, with a possible D match to TRBD1 (5 bases). The length of the CDR3 is 16 residues. From germline, CDR1 is LNHNV and CDR2 YYDKDF (reference sequence). With 6 bases removed from V and 5 bases from J, the gap between germline ends came to 22 bases.

This sequence joins TRBV6-4 and TRBJ2-1, with 9 positions matching TRBD2. This CDR3 has 17 amino acids. The germline gives CDR1 MRHNA, CDR2 SNTAGT. V shed 6 bases, J shed 7 bases, and the junction held 16 bases outside the gene matches. The CDR3 DNA is TGTGCCAGCAGGATTTTAGGGAGGCTAGCGGGAACAAATGAGCAGTTCTTC. Its protein is CASRILGRLAGTNEQFF.

The chain links TRBV19 to TRBJ2-4, with D unresolved. This CDR3 is 14 amino acids long. The germline gives CDR1 LNHDA, CDR2 SQIVND (reference sequence). V was shortened by 3 bases and J by 9 bases, with 15 bases between the two germline ends. This chain's CDR3 is CASSMLGGFAIQYF. The DNA of the CDR3 is TGTGCCAGTAGTATGCTCGGCGGTTTTGCCATTCAGTACTTC.

This sequence joins TRBV2 and TRBJ2-1, with 11 bases fitting TRBD2. Trimming cost V 10 bases and J 8 bases; bases outside gene matches: 10. The CDR3 is 14 residues long. CDR1 and CDR2 from the germline V gene are SNHLY and FYNNEI. Here the CDR3 DNA reads TGTGCCAACAAGGTAGCGGGGGGGGTGGATGAGCAGTTCTTC. Encoded protein: CANKVAGGVDEQFF.

This clone was observed a handful of times. This rearrangement joins TRBV18 to TRBJ1-1; no clear D gene. CDR3 length equals 16 residues. The V end was cut by 4 bases, the J end by 0 bases, with 15 bases between. CDR1 and CDR2 from the germline V gene are KGHSH and LQKENI. The CDR3 bases are TGTGCCAGCTCACGACTCACTGGAAAATTGAACACTGAAGCTTTCTTT. Amino acids: CASSRLTGKLNTEAFF. The full variable domain, its missing parts supplied by reference TRBV18 and TRBJ1-1, is NAGVMQNPRHLVRRRGQEARLRCSPMKGHSHVYWYRQLPEEGLKFMVYLQKENIIDESGMPKERFSAEFPKEGPSILRIQQVVRGDSAAYFCASSRLTGKLNTEAFFGQGTRLTVV.

The V and J genes are TRBV19 and TRBJ2-3, with a weak D call TRBD2 (6 bases). From germline, CDR1 is LNHDA and CDR2 SQIVND (reference sequence). V was shortened by 6 bases and J by 6 bases, with 19 bases between the two germline ends. CDR3 length: 15 amino acids. The CDR3 DNA is TGTGCCAGTAGGGATTGGCGGAGGGGCGAGGATACGCAGTATTTT. Protein: CASRDWRRGEDTQYF.

The genes are TRBV19 and TRBJ1-5; D remains unclear. This CDR3 has 14 residues. Trimming took 2 bases from V and 6 from J, leaving 11 bases between them. Germline assignment: CDR1 LNHDA and CDR2 SQIVND (reference sequence). CDR3: CASSIFGVGQPQHF. For the CDR3, the DNA is TGTGCCAGTAGTATATTCGGGGTGGGTCAGCCCCAGCATTTT. Variable domain in full (rest from reference TRBV19 and TRBJ1-5): DGGITQSPKYLFRKEGQNVTLSCEQNLNHDAMYWYRQDPGQGLRLIYYSQIVNDFQKGDIAEGYSVSREKKESFPLTVTSAQKNPTAFYLCASSIFGVGQPQHFGDGTRLSIL.

The chain links TRBV25-1 to TRBJ2-3; D is ambiguous. Germline V lookup: CDR1 MGHDK, CDR2 SYGVNS. Trimming took off 0 bases at V and 1 base at J, with 5 bases between the two ends. CDR3 length equals 14 residues. The CDR3 nucleotides read TGTGCCAGCAGTGAATATATAGGCACAGATACGCAGTATTTT. Protein sequence: CASSEYIGTDTQYF.

Within the sample, this clone is large. The chain carries TRBV19 and TRBJ1-2; no definite D call. The V gene lost 5 bases and the J gene lost 1 base, with 8 bases spanning the gap. This CDR3 has 13 residues. Per the germline V gene, CDR1 is LNHDA and CDR2 is SQIVND (reference sequence). The CDR3 DNA is TGTGCCAGTAGTCTCCGGGGTAACTATGGCTACACCTTC. Its translation: CASSLRGNYGYTF.